This passage covers 9 T cell receptor beta chains from one sample sequenced in a study of cytomegalovirus exposure and HLA in healthy donors. The PCR was carried out with 60 Vbeta primers and 13 Jbeta primers. Assay used: immunoSEQ multiplex PCR; TCRdb lists only in-frame clones, some missing. Of 130,000 to 150,000 clones in the sample, over 65% are singletons; the top ten hold around 4.1%. The sequenced material came from PBMCs. Every receptor here comes from a man younger than 35 in good health and CMV-seropositive.

The V gene is TRBV9, the J gene TRBJ2-5; maybe TRBD1 (6 bases). The DNA end lines up better with TRBJ2-7; the J call may be wrong. Germline assignment: CDR1 SGDLS and CDR2 YYNGEE. This CDR3 has 14 residues. The CDR3 region is CASSATGSSYEQYF. As DNA, the CDR3 is TGTGCCAGCAGCGCCACAGGGAGCTCCTACGAGCAGTACTTC.

The chain combines TRBV4-3 with TRBJ1-4; a weak D match, TRBD1 (5 bases). This CDR3 contains 15 residues. Per germline, CDR1 LGHNA and CDR2 YSLEER. The V end lost 1 base, the J end lost 2 bases, and 8 bases lay between the germline ends. CDR3 residues: CASSQARATNEKLFF. CDR3 nucleotide sequence: TGCGCCAGCAGCCAAGCCAGGGCTACTAATGAAAAACTGTTTTTT.

This clone was detected only a few times. This chain connects TRBV25-1 to TRBJ1-1, with 8 bases that match TRBD1. V lost 4 bases, J lost 4 bases, and 8 bases stayed unmatched. This CDR3 has 15 amino acids. Germline CDR1 MGHDK, CDR2 SYGVNS. CDR3 residues: CASSVPRTGGTEAFF. CDR3 DNA sequence: TGTGCCAGCAGTGTTCCCCGTACAGGGGGCACTGAAGCTTTCTTT.

The chain has TRBV7-9 and TRBJ2-1, with a possible D match to TRBD1 (5 bases). V was cut by 0 bases and J by 4 bases, with 13 bases left in between. This CDR3 comprises 16 residues. Germline V gives CDR1 SEHNR, CDR2 FQNEAQ (reference sequence). CDR3 in amino acids: CASSLALETVYNEQFF. In nucleotides, the CDR3 is TGTGCCAGCAGCTTAGCGCTAGAGACAGTTTACAATGAGCAGTTCTTC.

The V call is TRBV7-2, the J call TRBJ2-1; D is perhaps TRBD2 (5 bases). Germline loops: CDR1 SGHTA, CDR2 FQGNSA. CDR3 length: 12 residues. V was trimmed by 5 bases and J by 13 bases, leaving 15 bases between them. The CDR3 region has the DNA TGTGCCAGCAGCACTGGACTTGGAGAACAGTTCTTC. Translated, it gives CASSTGLGEQFF.

This chain links TRBV6-5 with TRBJ2-3; D possibly corresponds to TRBD2 (5 bases). The V gene lost 5 bases and the J gene lost 3 bases, with 9 bases spanning the gap. Germline V CDR1 and CDR2: MNHEY, SVGAGI. The CDR3 length is 13 residues. CDR3 coding DNA: TGTGCCAGCAGTCGGACTCAAACAGATACGCAGTATTTT. Protein sequence: CASSRTQTDTQYF.

The chain carries TRBV4-1 and TRBJ2-1; TRBD2 might be the D (6 bases). Germline-derived CDR1 and CDR2 are MGHRA and YSYEKL. This CDR3 has 17 residues. Between the trimmed V and J ends, which lost 0 bases and 0 bases, there was a span of 12 bases. This CDR3 reads CASSQERGVHSYNEQFF. DNA of the CDR3: TGCGCCAGCAGCCAAGAGCGCGGGGTACACTCCTACAATGAGCAGTTCTTC.

The chain joins TRBV15 to TRBJ2-1; TRBD2 aligns across 8 bases. The germline gives CDR1 LNHNV, CDR2 YYDKDF (reference sequence). V lost 0 bases to trimming and J lost 7 bases; unmatched junction nucleotides: 17. The CDR3 covers 19 residues. The CDR3 bases are TGTGCCACCAGCAGAGATCTCGGGGGGGGCGGAATGGGAGGTAATGAGCAGTTCTTC. Its translation: CATSRDLGGGGMGGNEQFF.

The sample holds one count of this clone. This chain connects TRBV6-5 to TRBJ1-5; 8 positions match TRBD1. Per germline, CDR1 MNHEY and CDR2 SVGAGI. After removal of 5 bases from V and 4 bases from J, the junction contained 7 bases not matched to a gene. The CDR3 contains 15 residues. For the CDR3, the DNA is TGTGCCAGCAGTGCCGGGACAGGCAGGAATCAGCCCCAGCATTTT. It specifies CASSAGTGRNQPQHF.